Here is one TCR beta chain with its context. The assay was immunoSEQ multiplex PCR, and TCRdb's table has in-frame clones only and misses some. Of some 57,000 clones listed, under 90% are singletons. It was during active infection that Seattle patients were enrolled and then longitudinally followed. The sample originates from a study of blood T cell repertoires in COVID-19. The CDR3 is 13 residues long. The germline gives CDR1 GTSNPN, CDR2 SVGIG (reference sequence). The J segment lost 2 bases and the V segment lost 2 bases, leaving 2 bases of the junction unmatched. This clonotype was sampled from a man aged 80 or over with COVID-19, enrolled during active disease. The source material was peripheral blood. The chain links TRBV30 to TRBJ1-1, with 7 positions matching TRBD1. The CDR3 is CAWSTGVNTEAFF. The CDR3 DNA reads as TGTGCCTGGAGTACAGGGGTCAACACTGAAGCTTTCTTT.